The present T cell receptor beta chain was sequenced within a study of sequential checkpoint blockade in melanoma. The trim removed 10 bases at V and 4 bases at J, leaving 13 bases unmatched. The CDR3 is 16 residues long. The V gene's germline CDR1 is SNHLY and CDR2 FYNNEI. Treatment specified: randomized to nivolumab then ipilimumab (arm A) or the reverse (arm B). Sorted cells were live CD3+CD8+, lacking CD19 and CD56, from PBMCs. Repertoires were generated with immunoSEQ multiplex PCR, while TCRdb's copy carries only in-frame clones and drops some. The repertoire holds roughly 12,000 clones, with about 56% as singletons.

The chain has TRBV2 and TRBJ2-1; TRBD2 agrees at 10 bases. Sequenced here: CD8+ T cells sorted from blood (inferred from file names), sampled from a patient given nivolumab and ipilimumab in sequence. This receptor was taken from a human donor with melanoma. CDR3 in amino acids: CAIPSASGSSYNEQFF. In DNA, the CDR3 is TGTGCCATCCCGTCAGCTAGCGGGAGTTCATACAATGAGCAGTTCTTC.